This T cell receptor beta chain was captured in a study of shared clonotypes between healthy human individuals. Study at large: Plates per donor: three CD4 naive, three CD4 memory, two CD8 naive, one CD8 memory. Findings of the study overall: In having few donors, the study represented limited genetic and exposure-history diversity. Clonotypes not shared had lower generation probabilities than those common to all four donors.

In the naive CD8 group, cells lacked CD45RO and were positively selected for CCR7, so terminally differentiated effector memory CD45RA+ cells were left out. V was pared by 1 base and J by 0 bases, with 15 bases between. The germline gives CDR1 LGHNA, CDR2 YNFKEQ. This CDR3 has 18 residues. As handled by the study authors: As immunoSEQ supplied junction-only sequences (without quality scores), filtering differed. Sequencing used immunoSEQ multiplex PCR; TCRdb keeps in-frame clones, though not all of them. V and J calls and clone size are as listed in that table; D and trimming were resolved from the DNA. The sample includes millions of clones, 93% of them seen just once. Comments on this clone: Its antigen is currently unknown.

This receptor was identified in a young man in good health. Some clones in this sample may be carry-over from other donors' samples. The chain links TRBV4-2 to TRBJ1-4; no definite D call. Specimen: naive CD8+ T cells from PBMCs. The CDR3 region is CASSQGLAGISTNEKLFF. CDR3 coding DNA: TGTGCCAGCAGCCAAGGTCTGGCCGGAATCTCAACTAATGAAAAACTGTTTTTT.